What follows are 21 T cell receptor beta chains derived from one specimen sequenced in a study of control samples from healthy donors and cancer patients. Repertoires were generated with immunoSEQ multiplex PCR, while TCRdb's copy carries only in-frame clones and drops some. The sample lists 130,000 to 150,000 clones, roughly 94% occurring once. Sequenced input: PBMCs. These receptors were collected from a man aged 55 to 70 with colorectal cancer.

The chain carries TRBV29-1 and TRBJ2-5; 8 bases line up with TRBD2. V shed 7 bases and J 5 bases; nucleotides not matched to a gene: 6. The CDR3 runs to 12 residues. Germline CDR1 is SQVTM and CDR2 is ANQGSEA. The CDR3 reads CSAQGGGETQYF. In DNA form, the CDR3 reads TGCAGCGCCCAGGGCGGGGGGGAGACCCAGTACTTC.

This clone was counted only a few times. The chain employs TRBV6-2 or TRBV6-3 and TRBJ1-5, with 10 bases identical to TRBD1. V gave up 6 bases and J gave up 0 bases; unmatched junction bases: 8. Germline CDR1 and CDR2: MNHEY and SVGEGT. The CDR3 length is 17 residues. CDR3 amino acids: CASSRDRGKHSNQPQHF. CDR3 nucleotides: TGTGCCAGCAGCCGGGACAGGGGTAAACATAGCAATCAGCCCCAGCATTTT.

V and J are TRBV4-3 and TRBJ2-7; D tentatively fits TRBD1 or TRBD2 (5 bases each). Germline V gives CDR1 LGHNA, CDR2 YSLEER. The CDR3 runs 13 residues. With 5 bases removed from V and 2 bases from J, the gap between germline ends came to 10 bases. The CDR3 DNA follows: TGCGCCAGCAGCGAGCAGGGACCCTACGAGCAGTACTTC. Translated: CASSEQGPYEQYF.

The rearrangement joins TRBV15 to TRBJ1-2; 11 bases match TRBD1. V trimming: 3 bases; J trimming: 8 bases; junction bases outside the gene matches: 8. The CDR3 sequence is 15 residues long. The germline CDR1 and CDR2 sequences are LNHNV and YYDKDF (reference sequence). The CDR3 DNA reads as TGTGCCACCAGCAGGCCAACGGACAGGGGGCGAGGCTACACCTTC. This codes for CATSRPTDRGRGYTF.

This clone appeared once. The chain carries TRBV10-3 and TRBJ2-1; 8 bases agree with TRBD1. J gave up 6 bases and V 4 bases, and 5 bases lay outside the gene matches. Germline V gene sequence: CDR1 ENHRY, CDR2 SYGVKD. The length of the CDR3 is 14 residues. CDR3 loop: CAISAAGGGNEQFF. Here the CDR3 DNA reads TGTGCCATCAGTGCGGCAGGGGGCGGCAATGAGCAGTTCTTC.

DNA for the CDR3: TGTGCCAGTAACGGACCCGGGGAGCTGTTTTTT. This codes for CASNGPGELFF. The rearrangement links TRBV19 to TRBJ2-2, with no clear D. V was cut by 7 bases and J by 6 bases, with 6 bases left in between. The CDR3 has 11 residues. Germline V gene lookup returns CDR1 LNHDA and CDR2 SQIVND (reference sequence).

The chain is built from TRBV30 and TRBJ1-5; no reliable D call. The germline V and J ends were trimmed by 2 bases and 0 bases, with 23 bases remaining between them. From germline, CDR1 is GTSNPN and CDR2 SVGIG (reference sequence). This CDR3 spans 19 amino acids. The CDR3 bases are TGTGCCTGGAGTCCCTCCTATTCCCGCAGTTATTATAGCAATCAGCCCCAGCATTTT. Protein sequence: CAWSPSYSRSYYSNQPQHF.

V and J are TRBV18 and TRBJ1-6; D possibly corresponds to TRBD1 (6 bases). V was shortened by 7 bases and J by 13 bases, with 11 bases between the two germline ends. The CDR3 spans 11 residues. Germline CDR1 reads KGHSH; CDR2 reads LQKENI. CDR3 loop: CASCWGAPLHF. The CDR3 nucleotides are TGTGCCAGCTGCTGGGGGGCCCCCCTCCACTTT.

This clone was seen more than once but under ten times. The chain uses TRBV7-2 and TRBJ2-1; 9 bases agree with TRBD2. The CDR3 has 15 amino acids. V shed 2 bases and J 5 bases; nucleotides not matched to a gene: 4. The germline V gene has CDR1 SGHTA and CDR2 FQGNSA. In DNA, the CDR3 is TGTGCCAGCAGCTTAATAGCGGGGGCCAACAATGAGCAGTTCTTC. This translates into CASSLIAGANNEQFF.

The chain combines TRBV19 with TRBJ2-2; a weak D match, TRBD1 (6 bases). V lost 3 bases and J lost 2, with 10 bases in between. Looked up from germline, CDR1 is LNHDA and CDR2 is SQIVND (reference sequence). The CDR3 is made up of 15 amino acids. In DNA form, the CDR3 reads TGTGCCAGTAGTATTCAGGGGACCAACACCGGGGAGCTGTTTTTT. This sequence encodes CASSIQGTNTGELFF. The full variable domain, its missing parts supplied by reference TRBV19 and TRBJ2-2, is DGGITQSPKYLFRKEGQNVTLSCEQNLNHDAMYWYRQDPGQGLRLIYYSQIVNDFQKGDIAEGYSVSREKKESFPLTVTSAQKNPTAFYLCASSIQGTNTGELFFGEGSRLTVL.

This clone showed up just once. The chain couples TRBV7-2 to TRBJ2-3; TRBD1 is a possible D gene (6 bases). Germline V gives CDR1 SGHTA, CDR2 FQGNSA. With 11 bases removed from V and 2 bases from J, the gap between germline ends came to 11 bases. CDR3 length: 12 amino acids. The DNA for the CDR3 is TGTGCCTCGGGGACAACCACAGATACGCAGTATTTT. Translating it yields CASGTTTDTQYF.

This clone was detected once. The V gene is TRBV5-5, the J gene TRBJ1-2; maybe TRBD1 (6 bases). Trimming pared 0 bases from V and 4 bases from J, leaving 19 bases between. This CDR3 spans 17 amino acids. Germline V gives CDR1 SGHKS, CDR2 YYEKEE (reference sequence). The CDR3 sequence: CASSLEVGGGPGYGYTF. CDR3 DNA: TGTGCCAGCAGCTTGGAGGTGGGCGGGGGGCCTGGCTATGGCTACACCTTC.

The chain uses TRBV7-9 and TRBJ2-7; 12 bases line up with TRBD1. The junction had 4 bases not matched to a gene; V was cut back by 5 bases and J by 5 bases. Germline CDR1 is SEHNR and CDR2 is FQNEAQ (reference sequence). The CDR3 has 14 residues. The CDR3 here is CASSGGTGGHEQYF. CDR3 nucleotide sequence: TGTGCCAGCAGCGGGGGGACAGGGGGCCACGAGCAGTACTTC.

The CDR3 spells CASSTDTPYEQYF. Written as DNA, the CDR3 is TGTGCCAGCAGTACGGACACACCCTACGAGCAGTACTTC. This chain connects TRBV5-6 to TRBJ2-7, with a weak D call TRBD1 (5 bases). The CDR3 extends over 13 amino acids. Germline CDR1 and CDR2: SGHDT and YYEEEE. V was pared by 5 bases and J by 2 bases, with 11 bases between.

The CDR3 DNA sequence: TGTGCCAGCAGCCAAGAATTACAACTCTCTGGAAACACCATATATTTT. It codes for CASSQELQLSGNTIYF. The chain links TRBV4-2 to TRBJ1-3; the D is unclear. The germline V gene has CDR1 LGHNA and CDR2 YNFKEQ. V lost 0 bases to trimming and J lost 0 bases, with 9 bases between them. This CDR3 is built from 16 residues.

V usage is TRBV13 and J usage is TRBJ2-3, with TRBD2 identical over 14 bases. This CDR3 has 18 residues. The V segment lost 5 bases and the J segment 1 base; nucleotides outside the gene matches: 8. CDR1 PRHDT and CDR2 FYEKMQ come from the germline V gene (reference sequence). CDR3: CASSAGTSGGSGTDTQYF. CDR3 bases: TGTGCCAGCAGCGCCGGGACTAGCGGGGGCAGCGGCACAGATACGCAGTATTTT.

This clone was recorded only once. CDR3 coding DNA: TGTGCCAGCAGCCCGGTACAAACAGATACGCAGTATTTT. Its protein product is CASSPVQTDTQYF. This chain connects TRBV5-4 to TRBJ2-3; D not resolved. Germline CDR1 SGHNT, CDR2 YYREEE (reference sequence). The CDR3 length is 13 residues. V lost 4 bases to trimming and J lost 3 bases, with 9 bases between them. The whole variable domain, filled in from reference TRBV5-4 and TRBJ2-3, reads ETGVTQSPTHLIKTRGQQVTLRCSSQSGHNTVSWYQQALGQGPQFIFQYYREEENGRGNFPPRFSGLQFPNYSSELNVNALELDDSALYLCASSPVQTDTQYFGPGTRLTVL.

The chain carries TRBV11-2 and TRBJ2-3, with 9 bases matching TRBD2. Germline V gives CDR1 SGHAT, CDR2 FQNNGV. The CDR3 extends over 18 amino acids. Trimming at V came to 2 bases and at J to 0 bases, leaving 9 bases not matched to a gene. CDR3 region: CASSLKRTSVTSTDTQYF. CDR3 DNA: TGTGCCAGCAGCTTAAAAAGGACTAGCGTCACTAGCACAGATACGCAGTATTTT.

The chain recombines TRBV5-1 with TRBJ2-5; 9 bases are a match to TRBD2. The CDR3 spans 16 residues. Germline V CDR1 and CDR2: SGHRS, YFSETQ. Trimming removed 1 base from V and 0 bases from J; junction bases left unmatched: 4. CDR3 DNA sequence: TGCGCCAGCAGCTTGTCACTAGCGGGTAACCAAGAGACCCAGTACTTC. Its translation: CASSLSLAGNQETQYF. Looking up the rest from reference TRBV5-1 and TRBJ2-5 gives the full variable domain: KAGVTQTPRYLIKTRGQQVTLSCSPISGHRSVSWYQQTPGQGLQFLFEYFSETQRNKGNFPGRFSGRQFSNSRSEMNVSTLELGDSALYLCASSLSLAGNQETQYFGPGTRLLVL.

This chain uses TRBV3-1 (or the pseudogene TRBV3-2) with TRBJ2-5; D is undetermined. CDR3 length: 13 amino acids. V was trimmed by 0 bases and J by 6 bases, leaving 8 bases between them. The germline V gene has CDR1 LGHDT and CDR2 YNNKEL (reference sequence). CDR3 loop: CASSQEFAKTQYF. DNA of the CDR3: TGTGCCAGCAGCCAAGAGTTTGCGAAGACCCAGTACTTC.

The chain recombines TRBV4-3 with TRBJ2-2; D is tentatively TRBD1 or TRBD2 (5 bases each). CDR1 and CDR2 from the germline V gene are LGHNA and YSLEER. The CDR3 sequence is 15 residues long. The V gene lost 4 bases and the J gene lost 4 bases, with 13 bases spanning the gap. In DNA, the CDR3 is TGCGCCAGCAGCCGGGACGGGTTGGGCACCGGGGAGCTGTTTTTT. Its translation: CASSRDGLGTGELFF.